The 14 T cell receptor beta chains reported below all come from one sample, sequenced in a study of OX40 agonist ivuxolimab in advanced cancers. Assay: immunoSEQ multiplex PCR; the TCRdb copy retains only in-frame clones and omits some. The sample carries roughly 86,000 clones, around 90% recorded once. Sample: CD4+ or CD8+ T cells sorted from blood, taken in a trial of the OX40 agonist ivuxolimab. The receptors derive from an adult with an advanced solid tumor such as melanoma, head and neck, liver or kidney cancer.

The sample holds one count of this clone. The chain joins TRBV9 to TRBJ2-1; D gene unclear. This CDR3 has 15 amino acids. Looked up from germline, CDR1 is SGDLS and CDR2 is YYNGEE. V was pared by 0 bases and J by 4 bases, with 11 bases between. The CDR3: CASSVDGFAYNEQFF. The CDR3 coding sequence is TGTGCCAGCAGCGTAGATGGGTTTGCATACAATGAGCAGTTCTTC.

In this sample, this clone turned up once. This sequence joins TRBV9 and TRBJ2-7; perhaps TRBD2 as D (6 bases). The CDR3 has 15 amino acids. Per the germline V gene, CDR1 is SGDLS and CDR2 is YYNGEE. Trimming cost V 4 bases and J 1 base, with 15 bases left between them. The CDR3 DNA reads TGTGCCAGCAGCCGGGACTCACACAGATCCTACGAGCAGTACTTC. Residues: CASSRDSHRSYEQYF.

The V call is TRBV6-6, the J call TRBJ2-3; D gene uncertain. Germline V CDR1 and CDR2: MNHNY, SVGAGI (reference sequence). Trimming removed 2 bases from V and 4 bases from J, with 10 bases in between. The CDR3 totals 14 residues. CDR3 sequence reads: CASSYGAGADTQYF. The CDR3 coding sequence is TGTGCCAGCAGTTACGGCGCTGGGGCAGATACGCAGTATTTT.

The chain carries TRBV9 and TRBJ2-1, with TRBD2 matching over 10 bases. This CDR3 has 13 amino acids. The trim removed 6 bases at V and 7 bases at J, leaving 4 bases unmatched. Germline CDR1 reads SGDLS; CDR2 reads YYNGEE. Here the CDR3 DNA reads TGTGCCAGCACCAGCGGGAGGGGGAATGAGCAGTTCTTC. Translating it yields CASTSGRGNEQFF.

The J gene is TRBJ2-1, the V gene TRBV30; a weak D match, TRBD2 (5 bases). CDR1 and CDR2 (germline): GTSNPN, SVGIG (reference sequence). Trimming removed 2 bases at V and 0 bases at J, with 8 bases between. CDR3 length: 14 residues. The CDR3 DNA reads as TGTGCCTGGAGTCGGGGTAGCTCCTACAATGAGCAGTTCTTC. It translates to CAWSRGSSYNEQFF. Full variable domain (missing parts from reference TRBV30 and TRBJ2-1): SQTIHQWPATLVQPVGSPLSLECTVEGTSNPNLYWYRQAAGRGLQLLFYSVGIGQISSEVPQNLSASRPQDRQFILSSKKLLLSDSGFYLCAWSRGSSYNEQFFGPGTRLTVL.

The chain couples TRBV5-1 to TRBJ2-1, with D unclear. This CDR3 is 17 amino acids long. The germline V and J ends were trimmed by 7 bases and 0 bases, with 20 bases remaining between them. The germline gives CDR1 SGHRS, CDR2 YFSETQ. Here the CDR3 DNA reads TGCGCCAGCCGTAGCCCCGGCGCCAGGAGCTCCTACAATGAGCAGTTCTTC. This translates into CASRSPGARSSYNEQFF.

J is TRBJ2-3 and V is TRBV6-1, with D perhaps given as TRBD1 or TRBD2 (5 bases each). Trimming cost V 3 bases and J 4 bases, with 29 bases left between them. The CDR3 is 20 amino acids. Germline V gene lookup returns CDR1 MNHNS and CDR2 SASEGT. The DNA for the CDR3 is TGTGCCAGCAGTGAGTTCGGGTGGGGGTGGCAAGACATGAAGTCAGATACGCAGTATTTT. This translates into CASSEFGWGWQDMKSDTQYF.

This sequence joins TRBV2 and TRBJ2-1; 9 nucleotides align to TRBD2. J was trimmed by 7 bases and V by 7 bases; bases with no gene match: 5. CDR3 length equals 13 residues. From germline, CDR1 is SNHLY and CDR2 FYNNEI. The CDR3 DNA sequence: TGTGCCAGCATAGCTAGCGGGAAGAATGAGCAGTTCTTC. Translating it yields CASIASGKNEQFF.

DNA for the CDR3: TGTGCCAGCAACTTAGCGGGAGGGCGATACAATGAGCAGTTCTTC. Protein: CASNLAGGRYNEQFF. This chain uses TRBV27 with TRBJ2-1; 11 bases line up with TRBD2. The CDR3 contains 15 residues. The J segment lost 4 bases and the V segment lost 7 bases, leaving 6 bases of the junction unmatched. Germline CDR1 reads MNHEY; CDR2 reads SMNVEV (reference sequence).

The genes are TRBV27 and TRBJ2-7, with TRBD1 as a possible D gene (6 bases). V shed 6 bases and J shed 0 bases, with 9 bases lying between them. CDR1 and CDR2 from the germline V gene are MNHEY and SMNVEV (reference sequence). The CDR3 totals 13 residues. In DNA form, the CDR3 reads TGTGCCAGCAGCAGGACAGCCTCCTACGAGCAGTACTTC. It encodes CASSRTASYEQYF.

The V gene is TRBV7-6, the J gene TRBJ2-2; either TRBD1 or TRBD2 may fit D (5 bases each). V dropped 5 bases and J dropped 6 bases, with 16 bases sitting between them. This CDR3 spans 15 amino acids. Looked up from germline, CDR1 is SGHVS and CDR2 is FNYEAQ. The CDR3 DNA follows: TGTGCCAGCAGCGCATCAGGGTACGGGGCCGGGGAGCTGTTTTTT. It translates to CASSASGYGAGELFF. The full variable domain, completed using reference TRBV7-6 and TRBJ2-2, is GAGVSQSPRYKVTKRGQDVALRCDPISGHVSLYWYRQALGQGPEFLTYFNYEAQQDKSGLPNDRFSAERPEGSISTLTIQRTEQRDSAMYRCASSASGYGAGELFFGEGSRLTVL.

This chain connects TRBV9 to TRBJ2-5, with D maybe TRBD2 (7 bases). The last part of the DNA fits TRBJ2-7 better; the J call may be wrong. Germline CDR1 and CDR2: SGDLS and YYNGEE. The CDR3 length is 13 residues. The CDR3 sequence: CANSRGGGGEQYF. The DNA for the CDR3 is TGTGCCAACTCCCGGGGAGGGGGAGGCGAGCAGTACTTC.

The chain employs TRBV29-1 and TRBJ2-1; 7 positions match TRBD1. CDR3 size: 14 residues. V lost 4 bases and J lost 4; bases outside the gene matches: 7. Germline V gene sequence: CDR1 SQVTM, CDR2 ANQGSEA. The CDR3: CSVVGTATYNEQFF. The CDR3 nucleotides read TGCAGCGTTGTAGGGACAGCCACGTACAATGAGCAGTTCTTC.

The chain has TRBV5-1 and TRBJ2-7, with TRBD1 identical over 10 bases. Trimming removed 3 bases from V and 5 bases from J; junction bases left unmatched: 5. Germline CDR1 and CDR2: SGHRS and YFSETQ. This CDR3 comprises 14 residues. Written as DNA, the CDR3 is TGCGCCAGCAGCTCGGGACAGGGGTTCCACGAGCAGTACTTC. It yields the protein CASSSGQGFHEQYF.